This is a list of T cell receptor beta chains from one sample in a study of T-cell reconstitution after alpha-beta-depleted transplantation in children. TCRdb analysed the PCR reads with MiXCR anew, one entry per CDR3 protein. The sample consists of some 110,000 distinct CDR3 sequences, around a tenth of them appearing once. Specimen: PBMCs, collected before TCRalphabeta/CD19-depleted stem cell transplant. These receptors were obtained from a boy aged 2-9 years with acute lymphoblastic leukemia, due to receive a stem cell transplant. Both conserved end residues are part of each CDR3. D genes are given only for firm matches. Rows may omit the clone size; those that give it use once, few, many or a size class.

CDR3aa: CASSLPHTEAFF; CDR3nt: TGTGCCAGCAGCTTGCCGCACACTGAAGCTTTCTTT; abundance: many; j_gene: TRBJ1-1; v_gene: TRBV7-9; d_gene: .
CDR3aa: CATLTSGLNNEQFF; CDR3nt: TGTGCCACCCTGACTAGCGGGCTCAACAATGAGCAGTTCTTC; abundance: many; j_gene: TRBJ2-1; v_gene: TRBV5-6; d_gene: TRBD2
CDR3aa: CASSPRQTRNYGYTF; CDR3nt: TGTGCCAGCAGCCCCCGACAGACGCGTAACTATGGCTACACCTTC; abundance: few; j_gene: TRBJ1-2; v_gene: TRBV12-3/TRBV12-4; d_gene: .
CDR3aa: CASSPGRLLTDTQYF; CDR3nt: TGTGCCAGCAGTCCGGGACGGCTACTCACAGATACGCAGTATTTT; abundance: few; j_gene: TRBJ2-3; v_gene: TRBV28; d_gene: .
CDR3aa: CASSYSVGSTDTQYF; CDR3nt: TGTGCCAGCAGTTACTCTGTGGGGAGCACAGATACGCAGTATTTT; abundance: many; j_gene: TRBJ2-3; v_gene: TRBV6-5; d_gene: .
CDR3aa: CSAASPLAIRFQETQYF; CDR3nt: TGCAGTGCCGCCAGCCCTCTAGCGATCCGCTTTCAAGAGACCCAGTACTTC; abundance: .; j_gene: TRBJ2-5; v_gene: TRBV20-1; d_gene: .
CDR3aa: CASSLGSSGANVLTF; CDR3nt: TGTGCCAGCAGCTTAGGTAGCTCTGGGGCCAACGTCCTGACTTTC; abundance: many; j_gene: TRBJ2-6; v_gene: TRBV11-2; d_gene: .
CDR3aa: CASSFDRGLAANYGYTF; CDR3nt: TGTGCCAGCAGTTTTGACAGGGGGCTAGCAGCTAACTATGGCTACACCTTC; abundance: .; j_gene: TRBJ1-2; v_gene: TRBV2; d_gene: TRBD1
CDR3aa: CASSLVSAEGGTFF; CDR3nt: TGCGCCAGCAGCTTGGTGTCGGCAGAGGGGGGGACTTTCTTT; abundance: .; j_gene: TRBJ1-1; v_gene: TRBV5-1; d_gene: .
CDR3aa: CASSSKQAARTDTQYF; CDR3nt: TGTGCCAGCTCATCAAAACAGGCGGCCCGCACAGATACGCAGTATTTT; abundance: .; j_gene: TRBJ2-3; v_gene: TRBV18; d_gene: .